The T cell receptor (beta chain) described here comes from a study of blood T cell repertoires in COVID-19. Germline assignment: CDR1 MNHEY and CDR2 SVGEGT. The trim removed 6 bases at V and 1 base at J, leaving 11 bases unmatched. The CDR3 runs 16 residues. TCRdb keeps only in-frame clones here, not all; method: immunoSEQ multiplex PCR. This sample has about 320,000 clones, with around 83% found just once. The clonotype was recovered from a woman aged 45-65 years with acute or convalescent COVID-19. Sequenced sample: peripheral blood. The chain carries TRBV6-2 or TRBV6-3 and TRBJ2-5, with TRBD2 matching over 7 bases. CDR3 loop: CASSPGGAGSQETQYF. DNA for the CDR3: TGTGCCAGCAGCCCCGGCGGAGCGGGAAGCCAAGAGACCCAGTACTTC.